These 19 T cell receptor beta chains share one sample of origin, sequenced in a study of regulatory T cells in long-lasting Graves disease. Time point given: newly diagnosed GD, antithyroid drugs for less than 3 months. After RNA was extracted from PBMCs, the TCR library was made from it. Sequencing libraries for TCR beta were prepared with iRepertoire HTBI primers and Arm-PCR of CDR3 regions. Via MiXCR, TCRdb re-called the multiplex PCR reads, giving one row per CDR3 protein. Among approximately 400,000 distinct CDR3 sequences, roughly 10% were seen once, and the ten largest hold approximately 20%. This same sample was also taken into another study, of T cells in Graves' hyperthyroidism and ophthalmopathy.

Sequenced material: peripheral blood mononuclear cells (PBMCs), taken at new diagnosis, from a patient treated with antithyroid drugs. These receptors were taken from a young woman with Graves disease.

The CDR3 sequence: CASSLGGQTGLSNQPQHF. The CDR3 bases are TGTGCCAGCAGCCTCGGGGGCCAAACAGGGCTGTCCAATCAGCCCCAGCATTTT. J is TRBJ1-5 and V is TRBV6-1; TRBD1 might be the D (6 bases). The V and J ends lost 6 bases and 3 bases respectively, with 24 bases between them. The CDR3 contains 18 residues. CDR1 is MNHNS, CDR2 SASEGT, per germline.

This clonotype was found many times. The chain has TRBV6-1 and TRBJ1-1, with D possibly TRBD1 on 5 matching bases. Trimming removed 5 bases at V and 2 bases at J, with 12 bases between. Germline loops: CDR1 MNHNS, CDR2 SASEGT. This CDR3 region has 14 residues. CDR3 sequence reads: CASSTQGSNTEAFF. The CDR3 DNA sequence: TGTGCCAGCAGTACCCAGGGAAGTAACACTGAAGCTTTCTTT.

This clonotype was recorded many times. V and J are TRBV2 and TRBJ2-1; D gene uncertain. V was shortened by 9 bases and J by 8 bases, with 11 bases between the two germline ends. CDR1 SNHLY and CDR2 FYNNEI come from the germline V gene. The CDR3 is 11 residues long. Here the CDR3 DNA reads TGTGCCAGGTCCACGTTGGATGAGCAGTTCTTC. Its protein is CARSTLDEQFF.

This chain joins TRBV19 and TRBJ1-5, with D tentatively TRBD1 (6 bases). CDR1 and CDR2 (germline): LNHDA, SQIVND (reference sequence). The CDR3 extends over 13 amino acids. Between the trimmed V and J ends, which lost 7 bases and 6 bases, there was a span of 13 bases. The CDR3 is CASTTGGLQPQHF. The CDR3 DNA follows: TGTGCCAGTACCACGGGGGGGCTTCAGCCCCAGCATTTT.

This clonotype was counted many times. CDR3 sequence reads: CASSPGTTRETQYF. The DNA of the CDR3 is TGTGCCAGCAGCCCCGGGACAACGCGAGAGACCCAGTACTTC. The chain joins TRBV7-3 to TRBJ2-5, with D possibly matching TRBD1 (6 bases). The germline V and J ends were trimmed by 5 bases and 4 bases, with 14 bases remaining between them. CDR1 is SGHTA, CDR2 FQGTGA, per germline. CDR3 length: 14 residues.

This chain uses TRBV20-1 with TRBJ2-1; TRBD2 aligns across 10 bases. This CDR3 has 17 amino acids. V lost 3 bases to trimming and J lost 0 bases; unmatched junction nucleotides: 8. Germline CDR1 DFQATT, CDR2 SNEGSKA (reference sequence). CDR3 DNA sequence: TGCAGTGCTAGTACGGGGCGACTAGCGGGCTCCTACAATGAGCAGTTCTTC. Translated, it gives CSASTGRLAGSYNEQFF.

The CDR3 DNA follows: TGTGCCAGCAGCTTAACAGGGAACCATGAGCAGTTCTTC. It is translated as CASSLTGNHEQFF. The rearrangement links TRBV7-2 to TRBJ2-1, with a possible D match to TRBD1 (6 bases). This CDR3 comprises 13 residues. Trimming stripped 2 bases from V and 8 bases from J, with 10 bases between. Germline CDR1 SGHTA, CDR2 FQGNSA.

The chain has TRBV10-2 and TRBJ2-1, with 12 bases fitting TRBD2. V lost 0 bases and J lost 7; bases outside the gene matches: 7. Germline V gene sequence: CDR1 WSHSY, CDR2 SAAADI. The CDR3 is made up of 17 amino acids. DNA for the CDR3: TGCGCCAGCAGTGAGTCGGAACTAGCGGGAGGCGGGAATGAGCAGTTCTTC. This encodes CASSESELAGGGNEQFF.

This clonotype was recorded at least ten times. The V gene is TRBV20-1, the J gene TRBJ1-4; D may be TRBD1 (5 bases). Germline loops: CDR1 DFQATT, CDR2 SNEGSKA (reference sequence). V was pared by 2 bases and J by 5 bases, with 9 bases between. The CDR3 contains 13 residues. The CDR3 bases are TGCAGTGCTAGATGGGGGGAAAATGAAAAACTGTTTTTT. Its protein product is CSARWGENEKLFF.

This clonotype has ten or more counts. V and J are TRBV20-1 and TRBJ2-7; 9 nucleotides agree with TRBD1. Germline V gene sequence: CDR1 DFQATT, CDR2 SNEGSKA (reference sequence). Trimming at V came to 5 bases and at J to 3 bases, leaving 11 bases not matched to a gene. The CDR3 totals 15 residues. The CDR3 protein is CSAYPPGQGSYEQYF. Written as DNA, the CDR3 is TGCAGTGCTTACCCTCCGGGACAGGGTAGCTACGAGCAGTACTTC.

This clonotype has a count of ten or more. The rearrangement uses TRBV4-1 and TRBJ2-2; D possibly corresponds to TRBD2 (6 bases). Trimming removed 5 bases at V and 2 bases at J, with 15 bases between. Germline V CDR1 and CDR2: MGHRA, YSYEKL. This CDR3 comprises 16 residues. CDR3 coding DNA: TGCGCCAGCAGCAAGGAGGGGCCACAAAACACCGGGGAGCTGTTTTTT. It yields the protein CASSKEGPQNTGELFF.

This clonotype was seen at least ten times. The rearrangement uses TRBV6-5 and TRBJ2-7; the D gene is possibly TRBD1 (6 bases). The V end was cut by 2 bases, the J end by 0 bases, with 11 bases between. CDR1 MNHEY and CDR2 SVGAGI come from the germline V gene. There are 15 residues in the CDR3. The CDR3 is CASSYPTGISYEQYF. CDR3 in DNA: TGTGCCAGCAGTTACCCCACAGGGATCTCCTACGAGCAGTACTTC.

This clonotype appeared many times. The genes are TRBV28 and TRBJ2-2, with TRBD2 matching over 12 bases. The germline V gene encodes CDR1 MDHEN and CDR2 SYDVKM. Trimming took 5 bases from V and 5 from J; bases not matched to a gene: 6. The CDR3 covers 16 residues. CDR3 nucleotide sequence: TGTGCCAGCAGTCTAGCGGGAGGGCCGAGGACCGGGGAGCTGTTTTTT. Translating it yields CASSLAGGPRTGELFF.

The V gene is TRBV7-9, the J gene TRBJ2-7, with D perhaps matching TRBD1 or TRBD2 (5 bases each). Trimming took 7 bases from V and 2 from J, leaving 18 bases between them. CDR3 length: 15 residues. The V gene's germline CDR1 is SEHNR and CDR2 FQNEAQ (reference sequence). The CDR3 DNA is TGTGCCAGCACCGATGGGGGTTCGTGGACCTACGAGCAGTACTTC. Its translation: CASTDGGSWTYEQYF.

This clonotype has at least ten counts. V is TRBV12-3 or TRBV12-4 and J is TRBJ1-5, with D hard to call. Trimming shortened V by 3 bases and J by 0 bases, and 9 bases separated the two germline ends. The CDR3 length is 15 residues. CDR3 bases: TGTGCCAGCAGTTTCTACAGTTATAGCAATCAGCCCCAGCATTTT. It is translated as CASSFYSYSNQPQHF.

The V gene is TRBV7-9, the J gene TRBJ2-2; the D gene could be TRBD1 or TRBD2 (5 bases each). V lost 8 bases and J lost 1, with 23 bases in between. Germline CDR1 SEHNR, CDR2 FQNEAQ (reference sequence). The CDR3 has 18 amino acids. For the CDR3, the DNA is TGTGCCAGCGAAAAACGCCTTTGGGGCGGAGGGAACACCGGGGAGCTGTTTTTT. As protein: CASEKRLWGGGNTGELFF.

This clonotype was counted many times. The junction departs from the called germline gene at one end, perhaps through a read error. This rearrangement joins TRBV6-1 to TRBJ1-1; D is unresolved. The CDR3 contains 11 residues. CDR1 is MNHNS and CDR2 is SASEGT in the germline V gene. CDR3 sequence reads: CASSRRASVLF. CDR3 DNA: TGTGCCAGCAGCCGGAGGGCCTCGGTCCTTTTT.

This chain uses TRBV19 with TRBJ1-5, with no clear D. CDR3 length: 14 amino acids. Looked up from germline, CDR1 is LNHDA and CDR2 is SQIVND (reference sequence). Trimming took off 5 bases at V and 6 bases at J, with 14 bases between the two ends. CDR3 sequence reads: CASSVGSLTQPQHF. DNA for the CDR3: TGTGCCAGTAGTGTGGGGTCTCTCACTCAGCCCCAGCATTTT.

This clonotype was seen ten or more times. The chain uses TRBV27 and TRBJ2-3; D uncertain. Looked up from germline, CDR1 is MNHEY and CDR2 is SMNVEV (reference sequence). The CDR3 runs 12 residues. Trimming took 4 bases from V and 6 from J, leaving 8 bases between them. As DNA, the CDR3 is TGTGCCAGCAGTTCATACCGGGATACGCAGTATTTT. Protein product: CASSSYRDTQYF.